The subject of this entry is one T cell receptor (beta chain). The antigen is unknown. PCR primers comprised 60 Vbeta and 13 Jbeta primers. Per the original data handling: Approximately 11 million shared chains were among the roughly 78 million unique TCR beta chains that a later analysis counted. Profiling relied on immunoSEQ multiplex PCR, and the TCRdb table lists in-frame clones only, not all of them. Clonal size and the V and J genes are those of that table, whereas D and trimming came from the DNA. The sample consists of roughly 200,000 clones, 60% to 80% of them appearing once. This entry belongs to a study of cytomegalovirus exposure and HLA in healthy donors. Findings and caveats of the study: Researchers reportedly found TCR beta sequences accurately predicted most subjects' HLA-A and HLA-B alleles.

The CDR3 is 13 amino acids. With 0 bases clipped from V and 9 bases from J, the junction kept 2 bases outside the gene matches. Germline assignment: CDR1 SGHTA and CDR2 FQGNSA. V and J are TRBV7-2 and TRBJ2-5; 9 nucleotides agree with TRBD1. This sequence was found in a woman aged 25 to 45 in good health and CMV-seropositive. Input material: PBMCs. The CDR3 protein is CASSLARDRAQYF. The CDR3 DNA is TGTGCCAGCAGCTTAGCCAGGGACAGGGCCCAGTACTTC.